These 7 T cell receptor beta chains were all obtained from the same sample, sequenced in a study of T-cell reconstitution after alpha-beta-depleted transplantation in children. Unique molecular identifiers were used to barcode this TCRbeta library. Each CDR3 protein gets one entry after TCRdb re-called the PCR reads with MiXCR. The repertoire holds roughly 790,000 distinct CDR3 sequences, with 16% as singletons. The specimen comprised PBMCs, mostly from graft donor cells, sampled 360 days after TCRalphabeta/CD19-depleted stem cell transplant. Every receptor here comes from a male patient younger than 18 who had a stem cell transplant for acute lymphoblastic leukemia, so the T cells may come from the graft donor.

This chain joins TRBV30 and TRBJ2-2, with D unresolved. V was trimmed by 3 bases and J by 14 bases, leaving 25 bases between them. The CDR3 has 15 amino acids. CDR1 and CDR2 from the germline V gene are GTSNPN and SVGIG (reference sequence). The CDR3 DNA reads as TGTGCCTGGAGAACCCCTCTTGGGCTCCGAGGAAGTCTGTTTTTT. This sequence encodes CAWRTPLGLRGSLFF.

This clonotype has a handful of counts. The chain employs TRBV9 and TRBJ2-7; 11 positions match TRBD2. CDR1 is SGDLS and CDR2 is YYNGEE in the germline V gene. The CDR3 is 15 residues long. V lost 4 bases and J lost 6; bases outside the gene matches: 9. The CDR3 sequence is CASSPRLAGTFEQYF. The CDR3 nucleotides read TGTGCCAGCAGCCCGCGACTAGCGGGAACGTTCGAGCAGTACTTC.

In its sample, this clonotype was seen many times. The chain recombines TRBV2 with TRBJ2-7; TRBD1 is a possible D gene (6 bases). Trimming left V 3 bases short and J 4 bases short, with 7 bases between. This CDR3 has 12 residues. The germline gives CDR1 SNHLY, CDR2 FYNNEI. CDR3 loop: CASSDRGYEQYF. The CDR3, as DNA: TGTGCCAGCAGTGACAGGGGTTACGAGCAGTACTTC.

The chain combines TRBV21-1 with TRBJ2-3; the listed D gene, TRBD2, was not tested against the DNA. TRBV21-1 has pseudogene status. This CDR3 is 16 amino acids long. CDR3 sequence (DNA): TGTGCCAGCAGCAAAGAGAGCGGGAGGGCCGAAGATACGCAGTATTTT. It specifies CASSKESGRAEDTQYF.

V gene TRBV7-2 combines with J gene TRBJ2-1; a weak D match, TRBD2 (6 bases). Germline CDR1 is SGHTA and CDR2 is FQGNSA. This CDR3 contains 15 residues. With 2 bases removed from V and 5 bases from J, the gap between germline ends came to 13 bases. Here the CDR3 DNA reads TGTGCCAGCAGCTTATGGGGGACTGGAGACAATGAGCAGTTCTTC. Translating it yields CASSLWGTGDNEQFF.

About this clonotype itself: No conserved phenylalanine or tryptophan is present at the end of the CDR3, so a read error is the likely explanation. V and J are TRBV5-6 and TRBJ2-1; D call uncertain. Trimming removed 0 bases from V and 7 bases from J, with 8 bases in between. This CDR3 is 13 amino acids long. Germline loops: CDR1 SGHDT, CDR2 YYEEEE. CDR3 coding DNA: TGTGCCAGCAGCTTGGCCCCCACTAATGAGCAGTTCGTC. This gives the protein CASSLAPTNEQFV.

The genes are TRBV27 and TRBJ1-2; D is perhaps TRBD1 (5 bases). The germline V and J ends were trimmed by 2 bases and 4 bases, with 11 bases remaining between them. The CDR3 consists of 14 residues. The germline gives CDR1 MNHEY, CDR2 SMNVEV (reference sequence). CDR3 residues: CASSLRGSGYGYTF. The CDR3 DNA reads as TGTGCCAGCAGTTTAAGGGGTTCCGGCTATGGCTACACCTTC.